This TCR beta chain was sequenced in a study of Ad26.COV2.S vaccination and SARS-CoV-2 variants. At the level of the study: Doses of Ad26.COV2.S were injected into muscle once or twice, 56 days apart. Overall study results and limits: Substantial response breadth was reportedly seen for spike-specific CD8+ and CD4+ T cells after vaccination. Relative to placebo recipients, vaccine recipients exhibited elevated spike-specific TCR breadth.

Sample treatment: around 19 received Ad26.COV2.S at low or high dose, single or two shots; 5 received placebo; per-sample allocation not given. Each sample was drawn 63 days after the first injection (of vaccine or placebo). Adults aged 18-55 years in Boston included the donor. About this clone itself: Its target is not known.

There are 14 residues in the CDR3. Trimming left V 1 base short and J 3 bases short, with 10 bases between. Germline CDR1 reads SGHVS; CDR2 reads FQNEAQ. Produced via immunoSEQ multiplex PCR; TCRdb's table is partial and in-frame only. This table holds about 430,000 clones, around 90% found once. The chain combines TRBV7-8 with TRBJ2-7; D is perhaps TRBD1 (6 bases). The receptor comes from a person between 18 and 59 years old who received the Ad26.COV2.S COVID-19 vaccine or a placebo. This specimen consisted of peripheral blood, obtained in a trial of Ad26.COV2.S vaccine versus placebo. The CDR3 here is CASSLDRVGYEQYF. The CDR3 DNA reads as TGTGCCAGCAGCTTAGACAGGGTGGGCTACGAGCAGTACTTC.